This TCR beta chain was recorded in a study of naive CD8 T cells in extremely preterm neonates. Assay: immunoSEQ multiplex PCR; the TCRdb copy retains only in-frame clones and omits some. The sample consists of approximately 6,000 clones, 95% to 99% of them appearing once. Cord blood came from elective full-term cesareans at about 35-41 weeks without labor or membrane rupture. Material for sequencing was naive CD8+ T cells from cord blood. This TCR derives from a newborn in good health.

The CDR3 DNA follows: TGTGCCAGTAGTCCCGGACAGAAAGACTATGGCTACACCTTC. It specifies CASSPGQKDYGYTF. The chain combines TRBV19 with TRBJ1-2, with TRBD1 as a possible D gene (6 bases). CDR1 is LNHDA and CDR2 is SQIVND in the germline V gene (reference sequence). This CDR3 has 14 amino acids. Trimming took off 5 bases at V and 3 bases at J, with 13 bases between the two ends. Supplemented by reference TRBV19 and TRBJ1-2, the full variable domain reads DGGITQSPKYLFRKEGQNVTLSCEQNLNHDAMYWYRQDPGQGLRLIYYSQIVNDFQKGDIAEGYSVSREKKESFPLTVTSAQKNPTAFYLCASSPGQKDYGYTFGSGTRLTVV.